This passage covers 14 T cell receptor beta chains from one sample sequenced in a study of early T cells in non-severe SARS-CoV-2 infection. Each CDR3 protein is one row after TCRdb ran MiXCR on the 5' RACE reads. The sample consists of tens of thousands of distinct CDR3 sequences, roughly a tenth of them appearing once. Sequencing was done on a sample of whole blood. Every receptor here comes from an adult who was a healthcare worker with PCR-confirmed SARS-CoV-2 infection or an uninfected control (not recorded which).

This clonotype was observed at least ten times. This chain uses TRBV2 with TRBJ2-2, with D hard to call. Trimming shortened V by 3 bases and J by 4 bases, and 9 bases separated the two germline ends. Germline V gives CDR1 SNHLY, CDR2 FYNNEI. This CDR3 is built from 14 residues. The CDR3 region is CASSDPPATGELFF. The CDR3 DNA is TGTGCCAGCAGTGATCCTCCTGCCACCGGGGAGCTGTTTTTT.

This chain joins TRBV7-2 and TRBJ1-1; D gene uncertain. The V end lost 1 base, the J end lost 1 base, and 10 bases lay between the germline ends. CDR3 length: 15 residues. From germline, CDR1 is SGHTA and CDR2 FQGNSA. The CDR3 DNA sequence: TGTGCCAGCAGCTTAGACAGTCTGAGGAACACTGAAGCTTTCTTT. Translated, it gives CASSLDSLRNTEAFF.

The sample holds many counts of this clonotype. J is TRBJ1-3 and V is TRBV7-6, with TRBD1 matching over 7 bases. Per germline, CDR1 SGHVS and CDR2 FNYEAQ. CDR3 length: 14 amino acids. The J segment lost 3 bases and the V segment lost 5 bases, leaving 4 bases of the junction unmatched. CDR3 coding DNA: TGTGCCAGCAGCGGATACAGGGGTGGAAACACCATATATTTT. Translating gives CASSGYRGGNTIYF.

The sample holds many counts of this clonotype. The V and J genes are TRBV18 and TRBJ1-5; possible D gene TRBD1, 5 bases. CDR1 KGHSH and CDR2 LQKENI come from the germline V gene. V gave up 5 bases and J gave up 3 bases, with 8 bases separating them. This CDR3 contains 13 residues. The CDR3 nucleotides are TGTGCCAGCTCAGCAGGGCTCAATCAGCCCCAGCATTTT. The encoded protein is CASSAGLNQPQHF.

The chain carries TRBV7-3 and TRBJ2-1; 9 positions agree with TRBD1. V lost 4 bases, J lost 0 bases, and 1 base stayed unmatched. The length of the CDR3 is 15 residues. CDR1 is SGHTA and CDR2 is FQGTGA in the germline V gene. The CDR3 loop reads CASSSGQGSYNEQFF. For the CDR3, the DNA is TGTGCCAGCAGCTCGGGACAGGGCTCCTACAATGAGCAGTTCTTC.

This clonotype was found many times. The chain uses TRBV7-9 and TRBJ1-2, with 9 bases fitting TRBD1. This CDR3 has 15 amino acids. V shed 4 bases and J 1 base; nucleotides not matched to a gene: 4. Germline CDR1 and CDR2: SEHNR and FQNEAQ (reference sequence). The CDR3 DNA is TGTGCCAGCAGCTCCCGGGACAGGGTTAACTATGGCTACACCTTC. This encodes CASSSRDRVNYGYTF. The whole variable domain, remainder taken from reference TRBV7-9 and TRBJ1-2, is DTGVSQNPRHKITKRGQNVTFRCDPISEHNRLYWYRQTLGQGPEFLTYFQNEAQLEKSRLLSDRFSAERPKGSFSTLEIQRTEQGDSAMYLCASSSRDRVNYGYTFGSGTRLTVV.

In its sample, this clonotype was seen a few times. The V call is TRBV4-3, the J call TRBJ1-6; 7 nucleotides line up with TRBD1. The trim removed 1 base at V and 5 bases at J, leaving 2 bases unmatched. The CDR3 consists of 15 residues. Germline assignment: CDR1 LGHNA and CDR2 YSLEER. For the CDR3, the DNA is TGCGCCAGCAGCCAAGGACAGGGAAATAATTCACCCCTCCACTTT. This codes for CASSQGQGNNSPLHF.

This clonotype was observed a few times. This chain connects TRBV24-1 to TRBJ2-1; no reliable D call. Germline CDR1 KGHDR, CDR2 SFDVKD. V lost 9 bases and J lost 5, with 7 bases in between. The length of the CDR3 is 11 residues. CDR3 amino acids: CATSENNEQFF. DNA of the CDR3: TGTGCCACCTCGGAAAACAATGAGCAGTTCTTC.

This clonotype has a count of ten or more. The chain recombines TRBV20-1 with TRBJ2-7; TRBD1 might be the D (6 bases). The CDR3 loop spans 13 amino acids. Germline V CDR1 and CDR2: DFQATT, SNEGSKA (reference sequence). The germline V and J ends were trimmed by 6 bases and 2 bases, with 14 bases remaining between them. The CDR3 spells CSASRNRAYEQYF. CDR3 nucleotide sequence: TGCAGTGCCTCCCGGAACAGGGCCTACGAGCAGTACTTC.

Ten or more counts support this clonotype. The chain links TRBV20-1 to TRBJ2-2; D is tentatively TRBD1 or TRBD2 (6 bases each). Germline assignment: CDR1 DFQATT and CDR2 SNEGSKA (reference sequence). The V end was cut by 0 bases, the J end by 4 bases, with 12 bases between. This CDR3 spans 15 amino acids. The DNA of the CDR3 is TGCAGTGCTAGAGATGGGGGGCAGGGCACCGGGGAGCTGTTTTTT. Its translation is CSARDGGQGTGELFF.

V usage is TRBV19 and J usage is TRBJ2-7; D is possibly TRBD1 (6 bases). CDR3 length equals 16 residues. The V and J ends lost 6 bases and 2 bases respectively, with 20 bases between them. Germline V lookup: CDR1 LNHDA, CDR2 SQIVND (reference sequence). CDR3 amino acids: CASSQQGSTEAYEQYF. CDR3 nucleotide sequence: TGTGCCAGTAGCCAACAGGGTTCAACTGAGGCCTACGAGCAGTACTTC.

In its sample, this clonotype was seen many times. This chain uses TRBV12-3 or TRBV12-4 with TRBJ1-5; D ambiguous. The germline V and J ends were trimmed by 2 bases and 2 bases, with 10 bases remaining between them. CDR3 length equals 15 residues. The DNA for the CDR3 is TGTGCCAGCAGTTTAAAGGGTATCGGCAATCAGCCCCAGCATTTT. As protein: CASSLKGIGNQPQHF.

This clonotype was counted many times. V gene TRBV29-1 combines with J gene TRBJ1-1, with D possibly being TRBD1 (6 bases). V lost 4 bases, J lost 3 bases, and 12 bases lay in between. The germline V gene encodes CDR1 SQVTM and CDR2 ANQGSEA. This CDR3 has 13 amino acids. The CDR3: CSVVTGFDTEAFF. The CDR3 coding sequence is TGCAGCGTTGTCACAGGGTTCGACACTGAAGCTTTCTTT.

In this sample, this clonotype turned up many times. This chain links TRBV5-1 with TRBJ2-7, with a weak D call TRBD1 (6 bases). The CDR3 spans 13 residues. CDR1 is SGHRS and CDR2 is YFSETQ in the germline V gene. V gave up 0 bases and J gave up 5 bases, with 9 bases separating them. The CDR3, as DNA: TGCGCCAGCAGCTTGGACAGGGTGGACGAGCAGTACTTC. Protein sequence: CASSLDRVDEQYF.